This T cell receptor (beta chain) was identified in a study of long-term antiretroviral therapy in people with HIV. Assay version v3.0 of immunoSEQ was used, and it was run at survey level. The method was immunoSEQ multiplex PCR; TCRdb's version includes in-frame clones alone and lacks a portion of them. Counted here are about 14,000 clones, over 80% occurring once; the ten biggest clones make up 15% to 20%. The V segment lost 6 bases and the J segment 1 base; nucleotides outside the gene matches: 3. The CDR3 is made up of 15 amino acids. The V gene's germline CDR1 is SEHNR and CDR2 FQNEAQ (reference sequence).

J is TRBJ2-7 and V is TRBV7-9; 13 bases are a match to TRBD2. This receptor was obtained from a woman between 35 and 50 years old with HIV. The source was unsorted PBMCs, collected 1.8 years before starting antiretroviral therapy. Written as DNA, the CDR3 is TGTGCCAGCAGTCGGACTAGCGGGGGTTCCTACGAGCAGTACTTC. Translated: CASSRTSGGSYEQYF.